Listed here is a single T cell receptor (beta chain). This sample was included in a study of PD-1 blockade in classical Hodgkin lymphoma. Germline lookup yields CDR1 SNHLY and CDR2 FYNNEI. The ends were cut back, 6 bases at V and 0 bases at J, with 15 bases in the middle. The CDR3 runs 16 residues. Each patient experienced a relapse that followed autologous stem cell transplantation, and brentuximab vedotin exposure varied. Assay used: immunoSEQ multiplex PCR; TCRdb lists only in-frame clones, some missing. Of 43,000 or so clones in the sample, around nine tenths are singletons; the top ten hold about 8.9%.

This material consisted of peripheral blood mononuclear cells (PBMCs), taken at baseline. The genes are TRBV2 and TRBJ1-5; the D gene is possibly TRBD1 (6 bases). The sequence was collected from a human donor with classical Hodgkin lymphoma. CDR3 region: CASSLGQLYSNQPQHF. CDR3 DNA: TGTGCCAGCAGCCTCGGACAGTTATATAGCAATCAGCCCCAGCATTTT.